Below, one TCR beta chain is given with its context. CDR3 length: 13 residues. The germline V gene has CDR1 SGHRS and CDR2 YFSETQ. V was pared by 6 bases and J by 7 bases, with 5 bases of the junction left unmatched. These data come from a study of blood T cell repertoires in COVID-19. Study as a whole: Acute-phase and convalescent COVID-19 samples originated in the United States, Italy and Spain. From T cells, B-cell-depleted T cells, or PBMCs came the material, which was cDNA or gDNA.

Authors' data handling: Reference gene primers were amplified, and this amplification served to estimate nucleated cell counts. Assay: immunoSEQ multiplex PCR; the TCRdb copy retains only in-frame clones and omits some. V and J calls plus clone size are reproduced from that table; the DNA served to infer D and trimming. The table shows 100,000 to 120,000 clones, with approximately 80% occurring only once. The clonotype comes from an elderly man with acute or convalescent COVID-19. This sequence joins TRBV5-1 and TRBJ2-1; TRBD2 aligns across 9 bases. Specimen: peripheral blood. This chain's CDR3 is CASTAGGPNEQFF. CDR3 coding DNA: TGCGCCAGCACGGCGGGAGGGCCGAATGAGCAGTTCTTC.